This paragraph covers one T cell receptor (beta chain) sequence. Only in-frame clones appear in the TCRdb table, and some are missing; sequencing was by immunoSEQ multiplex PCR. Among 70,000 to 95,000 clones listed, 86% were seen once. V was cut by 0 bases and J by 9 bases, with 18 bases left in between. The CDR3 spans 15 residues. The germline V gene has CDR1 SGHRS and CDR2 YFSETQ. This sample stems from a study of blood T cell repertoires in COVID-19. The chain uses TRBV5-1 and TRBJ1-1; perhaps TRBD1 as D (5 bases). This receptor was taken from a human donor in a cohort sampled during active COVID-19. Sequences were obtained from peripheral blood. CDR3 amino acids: CASSLGGSGLRQAFF. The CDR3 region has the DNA TGCGCCAGCAGCTTGGGGGGATCAGGGCTTCGCCAAGCTTTCTTT.